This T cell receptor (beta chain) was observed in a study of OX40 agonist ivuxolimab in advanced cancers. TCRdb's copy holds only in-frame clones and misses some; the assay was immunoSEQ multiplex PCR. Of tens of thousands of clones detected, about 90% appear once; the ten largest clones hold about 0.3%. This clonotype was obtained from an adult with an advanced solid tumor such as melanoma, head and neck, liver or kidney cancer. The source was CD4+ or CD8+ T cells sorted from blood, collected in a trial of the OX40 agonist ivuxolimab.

CDR3 DNA: TGTGCCAGCAGCCAGGGCAGGGGAATCCCCGGGGAGCTGTTTTTT. Translation: CASSQGRGIPGELFF. This sequence joins TRBV4-2 and TRBJ2-2, with D perhaps TRBD1 (6 bases). Germline lookup yields CDR1 LGHNA and CDR2 YNFKEQ. The CDR3 has 15 residues. Trimming removed 3 bases at V and 6 bases at J, with 14 bases between.